These T cell receptor beta chains were read from a single sample in a study of relationships among human T cell subsets. MiXCR, run by TCRdb on the multiplex PCR reads, gives a single entry per CDR3 protein. The table lists about 14,000 distinct CDR3 sequences, over 50% of them singletons, with approximately 2.3% in the top ten. Sequences were obtained from Tregs sorted from blood. Receptor source: a man aged 40-55 years in good health. Both conserved end residues are part of each CDR3. Each record gives: clone size, J gene, D gene, V gene, CDR3 protein, CDR3 DNA. The D gene is left open where the match is weak. Expanded clones are given a class, and other clones once, few, many or no size at all.

>NA|TRBJ2-5|NA|TRBV5-1
CASSPAERGAKTQYF
TGCGCCAGCAGCCCGGCGGAAAGGGGGGCTAAGACCCAGTACTTC
>NA|TRBJ2-3|TRBD2|TRBV20-1
CSAALAGTDTQYF
TGCAGTGCCGCGCTAGCGGGCACAGATACGCAGTATTTT
>few|TRBJ1-1|NA|TRBV5-1
CASSLEGGTEAFF
TGCGCCAGCAGCTTGGAGGGAGGGACTGAAGCTTTCTTT
>few|TRBJ2-7|NA|TRBV15
CATSRDQGDEQYF
TGTGCCACCAGCAGAGATCAGGGAGACGAGCAGTACTTC
>medium-sized|TRBJ1-1|NA|TRBV7-9
CASSTRDPLEAFF
TGTGCCAGCAGCACCCGGGACCCCCTCGAAGCTTTCTTT
>few|TRBJ1-2|NA|TRBV28
CASSPTPGLHYGYTF
TGTGCCAGCAGTCCAACCCCGGGACTCCACTATGGCTACACCTTC
>NA|TRBJ2-3|NA|TRBV29-1
CSVGSYTQYF
TGCAGCGTTGGGTCCTATACGCAGTATTTT
>NA|TRBJ2-7|NA|TRBV11-2
CASSLIYEQYF
TGTGCCAGCAGCCTCATCTACGAGCAGTACTTC
>NA|TRBJ2-7|TRBD2|TRBV11-1
CASRTLTGGSYEQYF
TGTGCCAGCAGGACGTTGACGGGAGGTTCCTACGAGCAGTACTTC
>once|TRBJ2-7|TRBD2|TRBV18
CASSPAATGGAYEQYF
TGTGCCAGCTCCCCCGCGGCGACCGGGGGGGCATACGAGCAGTACTTC
>NA|TRBJ2-5|NA|TRBV12-3/TRBV12-4
CASSLNRVRETQYF
TGTGCCAGCAGTCTGAACAGGGTTCGCGAGACCCAGTACTTC
>NA|TRBJ1-5|NA|TRBV12-3/TRBV12-4
CASSLALSGRKSQPQHF
TGTGCCAGCAGTTTAGCGCTTTCGGGGAGGAAAAGTCAGCCCCAGCATTTT
>NA|TRBJ1-4|NA|TRBV12-3/TRBV12-4
CASSFRDGRNEKLFF
TGTGCCAGCAGTTTCCGAGACGGAAGGAATGAAAAACTGTTTTTT
>NA|TRBJ2-5|NA|TRBV7-8
CASSLAPDLSSDF
TGTGCCAGCAGCTTAGCGCCAGATCTCTCAAGTGACTTC
>NA|TRBJ2-1|NA|TRBV20-1
CSARDHQAPLGVNEQFF
TGCAGTGCTAGAGATCATCAGGCCCCCCTAGGGGTCAATGAGCAGTTCTTC
>few|TRBJ2-3|NA|TRBV20-1
CSARADMTDTQYF
TGCAGTGCTAGGGCGGACATGACAGATACGCAGTATTTT
>few|TRBJ1-1|NA|TRBV13
CASSLGGRATEAFF
TGTGCCAGCAGCTTAGGGGGCCGGGCCACTGAAGCTTTCTTT
>NA|TRBJ2-7|NA|TRBV28
CASGLRGGEQYF
TGTGCCAGCGGATTACGAGGAGGGGAGCAGTACTTC
>NA|TRBJ2-3|TRBD1|TRBV9
CASSVVEGAADTQYF
TGTGCCAGCAGCGTAGTCGAGGGGGCGGCAGATACGCAGTATTTT
>NA|TRBJ1-1|NA|TRBV28
CASRPPGAGITEAFF
TGTGCCAGCAGGCCCCCGGGGGCGGGTATCACTGAAGCTTTCTTT
>NA|TRBJ2-5|NA|TRBV24-1
CATSEDALKTQYF
TGTGCCACCAGTGAGGACGCGTTGAAGACCCAGTACTTC
>NA|TRBJ1-2|TRBD1|TRBV5-4
CASSHKTGDYGYTF
TGCGCCAGCAGCCATAAAACAGGGGATTATGGCTACACCTTC
>NA|TRBJ1-5|NA|TRBV28
CASSLGGWSNQPQHF
TGTGCCAGCAGTTTGGGAGGTTGGAGCAATCAGCCCCAGCATTTT
>NA|TRBJ2-5|NA|TRBV14
CASPTGQETQYF
TGTGCCAGCCCCACAGGACAAGAGACCCAGTACTTC
>NA|TRBJ1-2|TRBD1|TRBV28
CASSLYFDRGSGYTF
TGTGCCAGCAGTTTATATTTCGACAGGGGATCTGGCTACACCTTC
>few|TRBJ1-5|TRBD1|TRBV10-1
CASSRDRDQPQHF
TGCGCCAGCTCCCGGGACAGGGATCAGCCCCAGCATTTT
>NA|TRBJ2-1|TRBD2|TRBV4-2
CASSQGGLAQFF
TGTGCCAGCAGCCAAGGGGGACTAGCGCAGTTCTTC
>once|TRBJ2-5|NA|TRBV20-1
CSAPTGGGTVGDTQYF
TGCAGTGCTCCGACCGGAGGGGGGACGGTCGGAGATACGCAGTATTTC
>NA|TRBJ2-3|NA|TRBV11-2
CASSLLGHITDTQYF
TGTGCCAGCAGCTTATTAGGTCACATCACAGATACGCAGTATTTT
>few|TRBJ2-7|NA|TRBV7-9
CASSFGLSYEQYF
TGTGCCAGCAGCTTTGGACTTTCCTACGAGCAGTACTTC
>NA|TRBJ2-5|NA|TRBV11-2
CASSFNYAETQYF
TGTGCCAGCAGCTTCAATTACGCGGAGACCCAGTACTTC
>few|TRBJ1-2|NA|TRBV2
CASSKGQPGDNYGYTF
TGTGCCAGCAGCAAAGGACAACCCGGCGATAACTATGGCTACACCTTC
>NA|TRBJ2-5|TRBD1|TRBV29-1
CSVVPTNRGETQYF
TGCAGCGTTGTACCGACCAACAGGGGGGAGACCCAGTACTTC
>NA|TRBJ2-1|NA|TRBV12-3/TRBV12-4
CASSQNRYNEQFF
TGTGCCAGCAGCCAGAACAGATACAATGAGCAGTTCTTC
>few|TRBJ1-1|NA|TRBV6-6
CASTFGVSRTEAFF
TGTGCCAGCACCTTCGGCGTGTCAAGAACTGAAGCTTTCTTT
>NA|TRBJ2-7|NA|TRBV20-1
CSARKVQVENYEQYF
TGCAGTGCTAGAAAGGTCCAGGTTGAGAACTACGAGCAGTACTTC
>NA|TRBJ2-3|NA|TRBV28
CASSSVDTQYF
TGTGCCAGCAGTTCGGTGGATACGCAGTATTTT
>NA|TRBJ2-7|NA|TRBV11-2
CASSLEGGEDEQYF
TGTGCCAGCAGCTTAGAAGGGGGAGAGGACGAGCAGTACTTC
>NA|TRBJ1-2|NA|TRBV19
CASRAGGAHYGYTF
TGTGCCAGTAGGGCAGGAGGAGCTCATTATGGCTACACCTTC
>NA|TRBJ2-3|TRBD2|TRBV12-3/TRBV12-4
CASSGLAGDTQYF
TGTGCCAGCAGCGGGCTAGCGGGGGATACGCAGTATTTT